This T cell receptor (beta chain) was profiled in a study of shared clonotypes between healthy human individuals. Study-level points and caveats: Among donors, clonotype sharing was expected to be affected by sequencing depth. Rarefaction showed sorted-subset sequencing was incomplete despite large depth.

Remarks on this clone: Its target is not known.

The study ran the assay at deep level. Authors' methods: ImmunoSEQ sequences covered only the junction and lacked quality scores; filtering therefore differed. The table came from immunoSEQ multiplex PCR; TCRdb's copy has only in-frame clones and leaves some out. V, J and clone size reflect that table, while D and trimming were determined from the DNA. Here the sample spans about 700,000 clones, under 80% being singletons. With V trimmed by 6 bases and J by 3 bases, 9 bases remained unmatched. Per the germline V gene, CDR1 is MNHNY and CDR2 is SVGAGI (reference sequence). This CDR3 region has 15 residues.

The chain uses TRBV6-6 and TRBJ1-2; TRBD1 matches at 8 bases. The sequence was obtained from a woman under 40 in good health. The specimen sequenced was memory CD4+ T cells sorted from blood. Subset indicated: CD45RA-negative fraction. The CDR3 here is CASSPGQGEDYGYTF. DNA of the CDR3: TGTGCCAGCAGCCCCGGACAGGGAGAGGACTATGGCTACACCTTC.